This T cell receptor beta chain comes out of a study of T cells in Graves' hyperthyroidism and ophthalmopathy. The germline V gene has CDR1 SGHAT and CDR2 FQNNGV. This CDR3 has 13 amino acids. The V and J ends lost 2 bases and 3 bases respectively, with 8 bases between them. Clinical Activity Scores of at least 3, NOSPECS grades of at least 4 and durations under 3 months characterized ophthalmopathy patients. TCR beta CDR3 regions were amplified from RNA transcripts. First-round RT-PCR targeting the TCR CDR3 was performed with the HTBI primer set. TCRdb independently ran MiXCR on the multiplex PCR reads; one entry per CDR3 protein. Of 300,000 to 450,000 distinct CDR3 sequences listed, 14% are singletons. This clonotype was found a few times.

This receptor was obtained from a young woman with Graves' ophthalmopathy. This chain links TRBV11-2 with TRBJ2-7; tentative D call: TRBD2 (5 bases). Sequenced material: blood. CDR3 DNA sequence: TGTGCCAGCAGCTTACCGGGGATCTACGAGCAGTACTTC. This encodes CASSLPGIYEQYF.